This T cell receptor beta chain was recorded in a study of blood T cells in healthy people across ages. It was with a sample-barcoded 5' primer and a J-beta primer mix that a second PCR of about 7 to 12 cycles was run. Carrying 12 random nucleotides, a template-switch adaptor labeled each individual cDNA molecule. TCRdb reprocessed the 5' RACE reads with MiXCR, giving one entry per CDR3 protein. The profile covers roughly 2 million distinct CDR3 sequences, with around 48% appearing a single time and over 2% taken by the ten largest. This clonotype turned up a few times. Specimen: blood. The clonotype originates from a woman aged 40 to 50 in good health.

The CDR3 sequence: CATSDLQGAVHEQYF. The CDR3 DNA follows: TGTGCCACCAGTGACCTACAGGGGGCTGTCCACGAGCAGTACTTC. The chain is built from TRBV24-1 and TRBJ2-7; 9 bases agree with TRBD1. V gave up 4 bases and J gave up 5 bases; unmatched junction bases: 8. This CDR3 region has 15 residues. CDR1 is KGHDR and CDR2 is SFDVKD in the germline V gene.